Listed here are 17 T cell receptor beta chains from one sample, sequenced in a study of blood T cell repertoires in COVID-19. Assay: immunoSEQ multiplex PCR; the TCRdb copy retains only in-frame clones and omits some. This sample has approximately 92,000 clones; approximately 81% occur once, and the top ten carry 3.5% to 5%. The specimen was peripheral blood. The receptors stem from a man between 60 and 75 years old with acute or convalescent COVID-19.

The rearrangement joins TRBV27 to TRBJ1-1; TRBD1 is a possible D gene (6 bases). This CDR3 spans 16 amino acids. V shed 3 bases and J shed 4 bases, with 18 bases lying between them. The germline CDR1 and CDR2 sequences are MNHEY and SMNVEV (reference sequence). For the CDR3, the DNA is TGTGCCAGCAGTTTCTCCGTCGACAGGACGGGCACTGAAGCTTTCTTT. Protein: CASSFSVDRTGTEAFF.

The chain joins TRBV6-1 to TRBJ2-7; 7 nucleotides match TRBD2. This CDR3 is built from 16 residues. The junction had 9 bases not matched to a gene; V was cut back by 4 bases and J by 0 bases. Germline-derived CDR1 and CDR2 are MNHNS and SASEGT. The CDR3 spells CASSVSLAVSSYEQYV. CDR3 bases: TGTGCCAGCAGTGTCTCGCTAGCGGTTAGCTCCTACGAGCAGTACGTC.

In its sample, this clone was seen a few times. This chain links TRBV7-2 with TRBJ2-2, with TRBD2 matching over 8 bases. The CDR3 covers 16 residues. The germline gives CDR1 SGHTA, CDR2 FQGNSA. Germline trimming cut 3 bases from V and 7 bases from J; bases unmatched to any gene: 10. The CDR3 protein is CASSFSGGPIGGELFF. In DNA, the CDR3 is TGTGCCAGCAGCTTCTCGGGGGGGCCGATTGGCGGGGAGCTGTTTTTT. Full variable domain (outside the CDR3, taken from reference TRBV7-2 and TRBJ2-2): GAGVSQSPSNKVTEKGKDVELRCDPISGHTALYWYRQSLGQGLEFLIYFQGNSAPDKSGLPSDRFSAERTGGSVSTLTIQRTQQEDSAVYLCASSFSGGPIGGELFFGEGSRLTVL.

This clone was picked up one time. The chain couples TRBV18 to TRBJ1-1; D unclear. V shed 6 bases and J shed 0 bases, with 8 bases lying between them. CDR1 KGHSH and CDR2 LQKENI come from the germline V gene. This CDR3 is built from 13 residues. The CDR3 spells CASSEDLNTEAFF. CDR3 coding DNA: TGTGCCAGCTCGGAAGACTTGAACACTGAAGCTTTCTTT.

The chain links TRBV11-2 to TRBJ2-2; weak D call: TRBD1 (6 bases). Trimming left V 3 bases short and J 3 bases short, with 14 bases between. The germline V gene encodes CDR1 SGHAT and CDR2 FQNNGV. The CDR3 extends over 16 amino acids. CDR3 DNA: TGTGCCAGCAGCTTGGGCCGGGACACCTACACCGGGGAGCTGTTTTTT. It translates to CASSLGRDTYTGELFF.

V usage is TRBV6-1 and J usage is TRBJ2-7; D call uncertain. Germline CDR1 and CDR2: MNHNS and SASEGT. Trimming left V 2 bases short and J 0 bases short, with 5 bases between. This CDR3 contains 13 residues. CDR3 in amino acids: CASSETRSYEQYF. CDR3 sequence (DNA): TGTGCCAGCAGTGAAACGCGCTCCTACGAGCAGTACTTC.

This chain uses TRBV15 with TRBJ2-5; 9 positions agree with TRBD1. Germline V CDR1 and CDR2: LNHNV, YYDKDF (reference sequence). The V segment lost 1 base and the J segment 2 bases; nucleotides outside the gene matches: 2. The CDR3 length is 15 residues. The CDR3 protein is CATSRAGQGQETQYF. In DNA form, the CDR3 reads TGTGCCACCAGCAGAGCGGGACAGGGTCAAGAGACCCAGTACTTC.

This sequence joins TRBV4-1 and TRBJ2-1, with TRBD2 matching 12 bases. The V gene's germline CDR1 is MGHRA and CDR2 YSYEKL. Trimming cost V 3 bases and J 1 base; bases outside gene matches: 10. The CDR3 has 19 amino acids. The CDR3 loop is CASSHRLAGGPMSYNEQFF. In nucleotides, the CDR3 is TGCGCCAGCAGCCATCGTCTAGCGGGGGGGCCGATGTCCTACAATGAGCAGTTCTTC.

The chain links TRBV2 to TRBJ2-5; 10 bases agree with TRBD1. Germline values: CDR1 SNHLY, CDR2 FYNNEI. This CDR3 is 16 amino acids long. V shed 7 bases and J 5 bases; nucleotides not matched to a gene: 13. In nucleotides, the CDR3 is TGTGCCAGCATTGTGGGAGGACAGGGGGTATTTGAGACCCAGTACTTC. Translating gives CASIVGGQGVFETQYF.

The gene calls are TRBV10-3 and TRBJ2-5; 12 positions agree with TRBD2. The CDR3 extends over 16 amino acids. Germline CDR1 reads ENHRY; CDR2 reads SYGVKD. Unmatched junction bases numbered 7, after V lost 3 bases and J lost 5 bases. The CDR3 bases are TGTGCCATCAGTGAATATCCCGGGACTAGCGGGGAGACCCAGTACTTC. It codes for CAISEYPGTSGETQYF.

The chain is built from TRBV10-2 and TRBJ1-1, with 9 bases identical to TRBD1. J was trimmed by 4 bases and V by 4 bases; bases with no gene match: 4. Germline V gene sequence: CDR1 WSHSY, CDR2 SAAADI. This CDR3 is built from 14 residues. The chain's CDR3 is CASSGQGGGTEAFF. In DNA, the CDR3 is TGCGCCAGCAGTGGACAGGGGGGAGGCACTGAAGCTTTCTTT.

CDR3 residues: CASSEPGQVLDEQFF. CDR3 DNA: TGTGCCAGCAGTGAACCGGGACAGGTATTGGATGAGCAGTTCTTC. The gene calls are TRBV6-1 and TRBJ2-1; 8 nucleotides align to TRBD1. This CDR3 contains 15 residues. V shed 2 bases, J shed 8 bases, and the junction held 8 bases outside the gene matches. Looked up from germline, CDR1 is MNHNS and CDR2 is SASEGT.

The chain has TRBV29-1 and TRBJ2-3; 9 nucleotides match TRBD2. V lost 8 bases to trimming and J lost 6 bases; unmatched junction nucleotides: 9. This CDR3 spans 13 amino acids. CDR1 and CDR2 from the germline V gene are SQVTM and ANQGSEA. DNA for the CDR3: TGCAGCTCCTCGGGGACTAGCCCGGATACGCAGTATTTT. It yields the protein CSSSGTSPDTQYF.

V is TRBV12-3 or TRBV12-4 and J is TRBJ1-6; no reliable D call. The CDR3 extends over 12 amino acids. V dropped 6 bases and J dropped 8 bases, with 8 bases sitting between them. The CDR3 spells CASRNMDSPLHF. Written as DNA, the CDR3 is TGTGCCAGCAGGAACATGGATTCACCCCTCCACTTT.

The chain is built from TRBV4-3 and TRBJ1-1, with D maybe TRBD1 (5 bases). V was trimmed by 4 bases and J by 1 base, leaving 7 bases between them. Germline V gene sequence: CDR1 LGHNA, CDR2 YSLEER. There are 13 residues in the CDR3. Here the CDR3 DNA reads TGCGCCAGCAGCCTGCAGGGGAACACTGAAGCTTTCTTT. It codes for CASSLQGNTEAFF.

This chain links TRBV19 with TRBJ2-3, with a weak D call TRBD2 (5 bases). The V end lost 4 bases, the J end lost 5 bases, and 16 bases lay between the germline ends. Germline CDR1 reads LNHDA; CDR2 reads SQIVND (reference sequence). The CDR3 contains 15 residues. The CDR3, as DNA: TGTGCCAGTAGTACTCAGCTCCACCGGGGAGATACGCAGTATTTT. Translated, it gives CASSTQLHRGDTQYF.

There are many counts of this clone. The chain carries TRBV24-1 and TRBJ2-1; 8 bases match TRBD2. Trimming removed 4 bases from V and 10 bases from J; junction bases left unmatched: 5. Germline values: CDR1 KGHDR, CDR2 SFDVKD. This CDR3 region has 13 residues. CDR3 loop: CATSEGLGEEQFF. The CDR3 nucleotides are TGTGCCACCAGTGAGGGACTAGGAGAAGAGCAGTTCTTC.